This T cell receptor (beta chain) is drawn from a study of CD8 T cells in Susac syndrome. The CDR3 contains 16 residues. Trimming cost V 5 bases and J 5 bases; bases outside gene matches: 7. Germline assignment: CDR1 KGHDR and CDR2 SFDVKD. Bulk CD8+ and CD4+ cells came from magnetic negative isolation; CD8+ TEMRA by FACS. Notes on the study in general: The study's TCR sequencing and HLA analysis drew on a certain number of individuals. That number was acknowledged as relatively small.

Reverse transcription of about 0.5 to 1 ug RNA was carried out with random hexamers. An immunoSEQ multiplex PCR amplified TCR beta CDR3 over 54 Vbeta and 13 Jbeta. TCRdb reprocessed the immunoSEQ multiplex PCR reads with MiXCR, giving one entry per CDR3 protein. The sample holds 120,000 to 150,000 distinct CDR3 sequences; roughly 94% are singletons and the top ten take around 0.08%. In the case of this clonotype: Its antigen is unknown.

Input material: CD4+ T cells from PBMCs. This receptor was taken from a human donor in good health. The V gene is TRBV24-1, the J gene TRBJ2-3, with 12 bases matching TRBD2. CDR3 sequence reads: CATSAPSGRARDTQYF. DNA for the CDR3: TGTGCCACCAGTGCCCCTAGCGGGAGGGCTCGAGATACGCAGTATTTT.